Shown below are 31 T cell receptor beta chains from a single sample sequenced in a study of vaccination effects on CD4 cells after COVID-19. The repertoire was sequenced with immunoSEQ multiplex PCR; TCRdb's copy has only in-frame clones and lacks some. There are some 30,000 clones in the sample; 83% occur only once, and more than 1.4% lies in the top ten. Viral peptide pools were used in the ViraFEST assay to expand antigen-specific CD4+ T cells, and sequencing came afterward. Cultured cells yielded isolated CD4+ T cells after around 9 days. Each participant was given two doses of one vaccine (BNT162b2 or mRNA-1273). Their target antigens are unknown. Sequenced here: CD4+ T cells from PBMCs cultured with HCoV-NL63 spike peptides, sampled after COVID-19 vaccination. The receptors originated from a human donor who received a COVID-19 vaccine. Some clones in this sample may be carry-over from other donors' samples.

This chain connects TRBV15 to TRBJ1-2, with D possibly TRBD1 on 6 matching bases. V gave up 0 bases and J gave up 4 bases, with 12 bases separating them. The CDR3 loop spans 15 amino acids. Germline-derived CDR1 and CDR2 are LNHNV and YYDKDF (reference sequence). The CDR3 DNA reads as TGTGCCACCAGCAGAGATAGGGGGGTTGGCTATGGCTACACCTTC. Its protein is CATSRDRGVGYGYTF.

The chain employs TRBV2 and TRBJ2-5; maybe TRBD1 (6 bases). Trimming left V 5 bases short and J 0 bases short, with 10 bases between. CDR3 length: 14 amino acids. Germline assignment: CDR1 SNHLY and CDR2 FYNNEI. CDR3 nucleotides: TGTGCCAGCAGTCATGACAGGTACCAAGAGACCCAGTACTTC. Encoded protein: CASSHDRYQETQYF.

The J gene is TRBJ2-2, the V gene TRBV7-3; 11 positions match TRBD2. This CDR3 comprises 18 residues. J gave up 7 bases and V 6 bases, and 16 bases lay outside the gene matches. CDR1 is SGHTA and CDR2 is FQGTGA in the germline V gene. In nucleotides, the CDR3 is TGTGCCAGCAGACCTACTAGCGGGGGCCTTCTCGGGGGCGGGGAGCTGTTTTTT. Residues: CASRPTSGGLLGGGELFF.

The chain joins TRBV7-9 to TRBJ1-4, with no clear D. This CDR3 has 13 amino acids. Germline V gene lookup returns CDR1 SEHNR and CDR2 FQNEAQ (reference sequence). Trimming cost V 0 bases and J 8 bases, with 7 bases left between them. The CDR3 here is CASSLARGEKLFF. For the CDR3, the DNA is TGTGCCAGCAGCTTAGCCCGCGGGGAAAAACTGTTTTTT.

The CDR3 spells CASTPDRINYGYTF. CDR3 sequence (DNA): TGTGCCAGCACCCCGGACAGGATTAACTATGGCTACACCTTC. The chain recombines TRBV28 with TRBJ1-2, with 7 bases that match TRBD1. CDR3 length: 14 residues. Trimming cost V 7 bases and J 1 base; bases outside gene matches: 6. Germline CDR1 is MDHEN and CDR2 is SYDVKM.

The V gene is TRBV28, the J gene TRBJ1-1, with D unclear. V was shortened by 6 bases and J by 6 bases, with 8 bases between the two germline ends. Germline CDR1 reads MDHEN; CDR2 reads SYDVKM. The CDR3 totals 11 residues. Here the CDR3 reads CASSRLSEAFF. CDR3 nucleotides: TGTGCCAGCAGCAGACTTTCTGAAGCTTTCTTT.

The genes are TRBV10-1 and TRBJ1-2; a possible D gene is TRBD1 (5 bases). Germline CDR1 reads WNHNN; CDR2 reads SYGVQD (reference sequence). The CDR3 loop spans 13 amino acids. The V gene lost 3 bases and the J gene lost 4 bases, with 9 bases spanning the gap. For the CDR3, the DNA is TGCGCCAGCAGTGAATACGGGGGCTATGGCTACACCTTC. Protein: CASSEYGGYGYTF.

This chain's CDR3 is CASSWVGRDQPQHF. The CDR3 region has the DNA TGTGCCAGCAGTTGGGTGGGACGAGATCAGCCCCAGCATTTT. This rearrangement joins TRBV6-6 to TRBJ1-5, with a possible D match to TRBD1 (5 bases). The CDR3 is 14 amino acids. Germline values: CDR1 MNHNY, CDR2 SVGAGI (reference sequence). Between the trimmed V and J ends, which lost 4 bases and 5 bases, there was a span of 12 bases.

The rearrangement links TRBV6-2 or TRBV6-3 to TRBJ2-3; D remains unclear. CDR3 length equals 12 residues. Germline V lookup: CDR1 MNHEY, CDR2 SVGEGT. With 2 bases removed from V and 7 bases from J, the gap between germline ends came to 7 bases. The DNA of the CDR3 is TGTGCCAGCAGTTACGTGAAGAATACGCAGTATTTT. This translates into CASSYVKNTQYF.

J is TRBJ2-3 and V is TRBV15; 8 bases map to TRBD1. Unmatched junction bases numbered 7, after V lost 0 bases and J lost 5 bases. The CDR3 is 16 amino acids. Looked up from germline, CDR1 is LNHNV and CDR2 is YYDKDF (reference sequence). DNA for the CDR3: TGTGCCACCAGCAGAGATCTGACAGGGGCTCTAGATACGCAGTATTTT. Encoded protein: CATSRDLTGALDTQYF. The whole variable domain, filled in from reference TRBV15 and TRBJ2-3, reads DAMVIQNPRYQVTQFGKPVTLSCSQTLNHNVMYWYQQKSSQAPKLLFHYYDKDFNNEADTPDNFQSRRPNTSFCFLDIRSPGLGDTAMYLCATSRDLTGALDTQYFGPGTRLTVL.

This clone was seen just once. V is TRBV5-1 and J is TRBJ2-5; TRBD1 matches at 9 bases. Germline V gene data show CDR1 as SGHRS and CDR2 as YFSETQ. The ends lost 2 bases at V and 3 bases at J; junction bases unmatched: 2. This CDR3 contains 14 residues. The CDR3 protein is CASSLQGAEETQYF. The DNA for the CDR3 is TGCGCCAGCAGCTTACAGGGGGCGGAAGAGACCCAGTACTTC.

J is TRBJ2-1 and V is TRBV29-1; a weak D match, TRBD1 (6 bases). The CDR3 sequence is 13 residues long. The germline V gene has CDR1 SQVTM and CDR2 ANQGSEA. Trimming pared 5 bases from V and 5 bases from J, leaving 13 bases between. CDR3 region: CSVIGQIHNEQFF. The CDR3 DNA reads TGCAGCGTTATCGGACAGATACACAATGAGCAGTTCTTC.

CDR3: CASSLSRGDPGYTF. The CDR3 DNA reads as TGTGCCAGCAGTTTATCGCGAGGCGATCCTGGCTACACCTTC. This chain connects TRBV28 to TRBJ1-2; D is undetermined. The germline V and J ends were trimmed by 1 base and 7 bases, with 13 bases remaining between them. The CDR3 contains 14 residues. Germline V gives CDR1 MDHEN, CDR2 SYDVKM.

This clone was detected a few times. The chain carries TRBV4-1 and TRBJ1-5; 12 positions match TRBD1. The CDR3 totals 17 residues. CDR1 is MGHRA, CDR2 YSYEKL, per germline. V shed 5 bases, J shed 7 bases, and the junction held 12 bases outside the gene matches. CDR3 sequence reads: CASSVTGTGGAEQPQHF. In DNA form, the CDR3 reads TGCGCCAGCAGCGTAACCGGGACAGGGGGCGCCGAACAGCCCCAGCATTTT.

The chain recombines TRBV7-2 with TRBJ2-1, with a weak D call TRBD1 (5 bases). Trimming stripped 2 bases from V and 5 bases from J, with 19 bases between. This CDR3 contains 17 residues. In germline, CDR1 is SGHTA, CDR2 FQGNSA. For the CDR3, the DNA is TGTGCCAGCAGCTTAACCCCAGGGTCAGGGTTAGACAATGAGCAGTTCTTC. This sequence encodes CASSLTPGSGLDNEQFF.

The chain uses TRBV18 and TRBJ2-2; 8 nucleotides match TRBD1. The CDR3 is 16 amino acids. The germline V gene encodes CDR1 KGHSH and CDR2 LQKENI. Trimming cost V 5 bases and J 4 bases; bases outside gene matches: 9. CDR3: CASSSGTGEITGELFF. In nucleotides, the CDR3 is TGTGCCAGCTCATCAGGGACAGGAGAGATCACCGGGGAGCTGTTTTTT.

In its sample, this clone was seen a few times. This rearrangement joins TRBV24-1 to TRBJ2-3; D is unresolved. This CDR3 is 14 amino acids long. Between the trimmed V and J ends, which lost 3 bases and 2 bases, there was a span of 8 bases. From germline, CDR1 is KGHDR and CDR2 SFDVKD. In DNA form, the CDR3 reads TGTGCCACCAGTGATACTACGCCCACAGATACGCAGTATTTT. Translated, it gives CATSDTTPTDTQYF.

The chain uses TRBV27 and TRBJ2-3, with D perhaps matching TRBD1 or TRBD2 (5 bases each). The germline V gene encodes CDR1 MNHEY and CDR2 SMNVEV (reference sequence). With 5 bases removed from V and 9 bases from J, the gap between germline ends came to 12 bases. This CDR3 has 12 amino acids. CDR3 sequence reads: CASSPPGRTQYF. The CDR3, as DNA: TGTGCCAGCAGTCCTCCGGGACGGACGCAGTATTTT.

The rearrangement links TRBV18 to TRBJ2-3, with TRBD1 as a possible D gene (5 bases). Germline V gives CDR1 KGHSH, CDR2 LQKENI. The CDR3 loop spans 15 amino acids. The ends were cut back, 6 bases at V and 0 bases at J, with 13 bases in the middle. CDR3 region: CASSQGYSSTDTQYF. CDR3 DNA sequence: TGTGCCAGCTCGCAGGGTTACTCTAGCACAGATACGCAGTATTTT.

CDR3 nucleotides: TGCGCCAGCAGCTTGGGCCCCTCGGGACAGTCTGAAGCTTTCTTT. Translation: CASSLGPSGQSEAFF. The chain carries TRBV5-1 and TRBJ1-1; TRBD1 aligns across 7 bases. V trimming: 0 bases; J trimming: 6 bases; junction bases outside the gene matches: 8. There are 15 residues in the CDR3. Germline V lookup: CDR1 SGHRS, CDR2 YFSETQ.

The chain employs TRBV10-3 and TRBJ2-3; D call uncertain. V gave up 0 bases and J gave up 2 bases, with 6 bases separating them. This CDR3 has 14 amino acids. Germline CDR1 is ENHRY and CDR2 is SYGVKD. CDR3 DNA sequence: TGTGCCATCAGTGAGTCCACCACCACAGATACGCAGTATTTT. Its translation: CAISESTTTDTQYF.

The V call is TRBV2, the J call TRBJ2-5; the D is unclear. The CDR3 extends over 12 amino acids. V gave up 2 bases and J gave up 5 bases, with 6 bases separating them. Germline V gene sequence: CDR1 SNHLY, CDR2 FYNNEI. The CDR3 here is CASSEFWETQYF. In DNA, the CDR3 is TGTGCCAGCAGTGAATTTTGGGAGACCCAGTACTTC.

The CDR3 reads CASRADRSTEAFF. The CDR3 region has the DNA TGCGCCAGCAGAGCGGACAGGAGCACTGAAGCTTTCTTT. This rearrangement joins TRBV10-2 to TRBJ1-1; the match to TRBD1 covers 7 bases. The CDR3 length is 13 residues. Per the germline V gene, CDR1 is WSHSY and CDR2 is SAAADI. V was pared by 6 bases and J by 4 bases, with 5 bases of the junction left unmatched.

The chain joins TRBV10-1 to TRBJ2-5; TRBD2 is a possible D gene (6 bases). CDR1 and CDR2 from the germline V gene are WNHNN and SYGVQD (reference sequence). This CDR3 spans 13 amino acids. Between the trimmed V and J ends, which lost 6 bases and 1 base, there was a span of 9 bases. The chain's CDR3 is CASSMGGQETQYF. For the CDR3, the DNA is TGCGCCAGCAGCATGGGGGGCCAAGAGACCCAGTACTTC.

The chain recombines TRBV5-1 with TRBJ1-2; 9 bases map to TRBD1. V lost 4 bases and J lost 7; bases outside the gene matches: 11. Germline lookup yields CDR1 SGHRS and CDR2 YFSETQ. The CDR3 sequence is 15 residues long. CDR3 residues: CASSLRTGAPAGYTF. The CDR3 bases are TGCGCCAGCAGCCTAAGGACAGGGGCGCCAGCTGGCTACACCTTC.

J is TRBJ2-2 and V is TRBV7-2; D gene uncertain. Germline V gives CDR1 SGHTA, CDR2 FQGNSA. Trimming took 2 bases from V and 7 from J, leaving 14 bases between them. This CDR3 is built from 15 residues. For the CDR3, the DNA is TGTGCCAGCAGCTTATTCGGACCTTCTCACGGGGAGCTGTTTTTT. This translates into CASSLFGPSHGELFF.

V is TRBV2 and J is TRBJ1-1; D gene ambiguous. This CDR3 is built from 14 residues. In germline, CDR1 is SNHLY, CDR2 FYNNEI. V was shortened by 4 bases and J by 3 bases, with 12 bases between the two germline ends. CDR3 protein: CASSVDGAHTEAFF. In nucleotides, the CDR3 is TGTGCCAGCAGTGTTGACGGAGCCCACACTGAAGCTTTCTTT.

This chain joins TRBV19 and TRBJ1-6; D is unclear. V dropped 1 base and J dropped 1 base, with 17 bases sitting between them. Germline V lookup: CDR1 LNHDA, CDR2 SQIVND (reference sequence). This CDR3 has 19 residues. The DNA for the CDR3 is TGTGCCAGTAGTATAGTCGGAGGGTACTTAAAGTCCTATAATTCACCCCTCCACTTT. It translates to CASSIVGGYLKSYNSPLHF.

The chain joins TRBV18 to TRBJ1-2; D is unclear. V gave up 2 bases and J gave up 8 bases, with 6 bases separating them. CDR1 and CDR2 from the germline V gene are KGHSH and LQKENI. The CDR3 has 11 residues. CDR3 bases: TGTGCCAGCTCACCAGGGAGCGGCTACACCTTC. Residues: CASSPGSGYTF.

This chain's CDR3 is CASSLTGGTDTQYF. The CDR3 DNA sequence: TGTGCCAGCAGCTTAACTGGGGGGACAGATACGCAGTATTTT. This chain connects TRBV7-8 to TRBJ2-3, with D possibly being TRBD2 (6 bases). Germline CDR1 reads SGHVS; CDR2 reads FQNEAQ. The V end lost 2 bases, the J end lost 3 bases, and 9 bases lay between the germline ends. This CDR3 spans 14 amino acids.

This clone was observed a single time. The rearrangement links TRBV7-2 to TRBJ1-4; perhaps TRBD1 as D (5 bases). The germline gives CDR1 SGHTA, CDR2 FQGNSA. This CDR3 region has 15 residues. V lost 5 bases and J 2 bases, leaving 12 bases between the germline ends. CDR3 sequence: CASSKLGVTNEKLFF. The CDR3 nucleotides are TGTGCCAGCAGCAAACTAGGGGTGACTAATGAAAAACTGTTTTTT.